This T cell receptor beta chain is from a study of identical twins. The CDR3 has 16 residues. Germline V lookup: CDR1 SGHTA, CDR2 FQGNSA. Deletions cut 4 bases from V and 6 bases from J, with 21 bases between. TCRdb processed the 5' RACE reads anew with MiXCR; each CDR3 protein has one entry. The sample has fewer than 550,000 distinct CDR3 sequences, more than 13% seen once. The sample was also reused in another study, on yellow fever vaccine responses in identical twins.

The source of this sequence is a woman between 18 and 30 years old in good health. The chain joins TRBV7-2 to TRBJ2-5; D unresolved. Sample: CD4+ T cells sorted from blood. CDR3 bases: TGTGCCAGCAGCTCTCCCTTATCGGTTGGGTCAAAGACCCAGTACTTC. As protein: CASSSPLSVGSKTQYF.